This T cell receptor (beta chain) appears in the sequencing data of a study of molecular identifiers for immune sequencing clone quantification. This clonotype has a handful of counts. Its antigen is as yet unknown. As the CDR3 is not closed by the conserved phenylalanine or tryptophan, this likely results from a read error. Study-wide points: Under 1% of molecules in naive cells, but over 99% of effector molecules, belonged to clones above 20 RNA copies.

The CDR3 length is 16 residues. The ends were cut back, 2 bases at V and 1 base at J, with 14 bases in the middle. Via MiXCR, TCRdb re-called the PCR reads, giving one row per CDR3 protein. The sample contains some 680,000 distinct CDR3 sequences, 25% of which appear only once. The origin of this receptor is a human donor in good health. Some libraries in this study had Jurkat cell RNA spiked in. The source material was naive CD8+ T cells from blood, with Jurkat cell RNA spiked in. The subset is: FACS-sorted CD8+CD4-CCR7+CD45RA+ naive T cells. The chain joins TRBV12-3 or TRBV12-4 to TRBJ1-2; D possibly corresponds to TRBD1 (5 bases). CDR3 amino acids: CASSLTTGIFNYGYTL. In nucleotides, the CDR3 is TGTGCCAGCAGTTTAACCACAGGAATTTTTAACTATGGCTACACCCTC.